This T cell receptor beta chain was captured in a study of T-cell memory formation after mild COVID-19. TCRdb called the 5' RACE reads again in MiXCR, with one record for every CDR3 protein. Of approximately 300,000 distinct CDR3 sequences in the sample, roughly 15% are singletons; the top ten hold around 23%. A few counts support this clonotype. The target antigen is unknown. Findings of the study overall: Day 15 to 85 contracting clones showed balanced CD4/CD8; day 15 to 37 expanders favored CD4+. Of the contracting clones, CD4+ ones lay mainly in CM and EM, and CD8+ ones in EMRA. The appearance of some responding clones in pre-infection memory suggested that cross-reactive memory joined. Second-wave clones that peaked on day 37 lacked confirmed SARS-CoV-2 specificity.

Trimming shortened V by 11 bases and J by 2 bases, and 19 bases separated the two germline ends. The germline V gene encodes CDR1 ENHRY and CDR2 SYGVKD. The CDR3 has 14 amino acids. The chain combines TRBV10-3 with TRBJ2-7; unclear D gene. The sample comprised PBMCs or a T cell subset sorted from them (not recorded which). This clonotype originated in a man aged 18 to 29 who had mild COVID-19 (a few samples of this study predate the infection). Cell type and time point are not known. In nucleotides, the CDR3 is TGTGCCGCACGATCCCAAGTGGGTCCCTACGAGCAGTACTTC. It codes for CAARSQVGPYEQYF.